Listed here is a single T cell receptor beta chain. Other DNA sequences from this sample encode an identical CDR3 as well. The sample belongs to a study of control samples from healthy donors and cancer patients. V dropped 0 bases and J dropped 5 bases, with 7 bases sitting between them. This CDR3 has 14 residues. CDR1 is MGHRA, CDR2 YSYEKL, per germline. Generated by immunoSEQ multiplex PCR, the TCRdb table keeps only in-frame clones and is missing some. Altogether approximately 190,000 clones are present, approximately 90% being singletons, with the ten largest covering 1.5% to 2%. Sequenced: blood. This sequence originates from a man aged 25-45 years in good health. V is TRBV4-1 and J is TRBJ1-4; D possibly corresponds to TRBD1 (6 bases). Here the CDR3 reads CASSQDGGNEKLFF. The DNA of the CDR3 is TGCGCCAGCAGCCAAGACGGGGGCAATGAAAAACTGTTTTTT.